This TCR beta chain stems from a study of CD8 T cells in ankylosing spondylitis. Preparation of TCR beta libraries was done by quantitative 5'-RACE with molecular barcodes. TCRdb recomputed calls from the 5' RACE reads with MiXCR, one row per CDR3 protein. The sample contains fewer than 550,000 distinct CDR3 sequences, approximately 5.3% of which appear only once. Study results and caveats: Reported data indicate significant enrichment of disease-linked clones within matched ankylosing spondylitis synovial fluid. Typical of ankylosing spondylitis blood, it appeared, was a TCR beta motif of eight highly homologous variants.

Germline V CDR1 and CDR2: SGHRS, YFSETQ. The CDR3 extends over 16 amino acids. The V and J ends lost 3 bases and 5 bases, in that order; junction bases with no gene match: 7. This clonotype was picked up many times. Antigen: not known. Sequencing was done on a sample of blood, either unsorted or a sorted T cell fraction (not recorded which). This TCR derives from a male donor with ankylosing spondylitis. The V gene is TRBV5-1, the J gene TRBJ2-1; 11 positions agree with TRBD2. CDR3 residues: CASSSSGTSGNNEQFF. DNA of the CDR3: TGCGCCAGCAGCTCGTCCGGGACTAGCGGTAACAATGAGCAGTTCTTC.